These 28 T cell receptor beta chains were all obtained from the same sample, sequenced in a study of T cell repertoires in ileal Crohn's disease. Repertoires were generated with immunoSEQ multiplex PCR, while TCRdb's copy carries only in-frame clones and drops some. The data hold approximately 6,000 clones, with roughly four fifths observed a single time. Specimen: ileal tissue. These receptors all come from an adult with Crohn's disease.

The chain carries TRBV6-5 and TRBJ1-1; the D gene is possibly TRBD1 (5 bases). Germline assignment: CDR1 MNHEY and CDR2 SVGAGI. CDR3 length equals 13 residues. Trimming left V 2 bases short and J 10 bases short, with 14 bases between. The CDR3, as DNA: TGTGCCAGCAGTTACAGGAGCCCCGGGGGAGCTTTCTTT. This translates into CASSYRSPGGAFF.

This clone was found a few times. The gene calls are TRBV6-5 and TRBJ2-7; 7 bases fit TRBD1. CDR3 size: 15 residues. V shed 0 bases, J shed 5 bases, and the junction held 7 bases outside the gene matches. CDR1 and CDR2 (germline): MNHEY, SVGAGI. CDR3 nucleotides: TGTGCCAGCAGTTACTCTAACAGGGGTAACGACGAGCAGTACTTC. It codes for CASSYSNRGNDEQYF.

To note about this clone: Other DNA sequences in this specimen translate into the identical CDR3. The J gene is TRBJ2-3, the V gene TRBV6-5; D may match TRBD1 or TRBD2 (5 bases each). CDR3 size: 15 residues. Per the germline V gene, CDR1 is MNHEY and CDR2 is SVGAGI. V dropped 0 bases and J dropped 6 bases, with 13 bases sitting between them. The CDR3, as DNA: TGTGCCAGCAGTTACTCGAACCGAGGGGCGGATACGCAGTATTTT. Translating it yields CASSYSNRGADTQYF.

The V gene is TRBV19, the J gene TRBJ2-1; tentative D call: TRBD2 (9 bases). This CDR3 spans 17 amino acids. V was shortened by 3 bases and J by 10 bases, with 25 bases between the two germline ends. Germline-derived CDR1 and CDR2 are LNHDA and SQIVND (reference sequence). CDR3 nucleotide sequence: TGTGCCAGTAGTATTCAGGGGGCTGGCGGGGGGGCCGTCGAGCAGTTCTTC. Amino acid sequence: CASSIQGAGGGAVEQFF.

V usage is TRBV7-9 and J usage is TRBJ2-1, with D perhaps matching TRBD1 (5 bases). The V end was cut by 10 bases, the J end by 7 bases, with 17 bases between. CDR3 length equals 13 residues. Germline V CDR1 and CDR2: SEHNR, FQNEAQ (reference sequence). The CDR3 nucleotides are TGTGCCATCCAATTAGGGGCCACTAATGAGCAGTTCTTC. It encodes CAIQLGATNEQFF.

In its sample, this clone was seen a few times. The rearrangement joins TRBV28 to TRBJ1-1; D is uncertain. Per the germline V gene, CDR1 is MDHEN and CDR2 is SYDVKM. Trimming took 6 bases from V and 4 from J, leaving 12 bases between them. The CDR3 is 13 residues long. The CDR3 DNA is TGTGCCAGCAGCTTGGGCCCCAGCACTGAAGCTTTCTTT. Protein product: CASSLGPSTEAFF.

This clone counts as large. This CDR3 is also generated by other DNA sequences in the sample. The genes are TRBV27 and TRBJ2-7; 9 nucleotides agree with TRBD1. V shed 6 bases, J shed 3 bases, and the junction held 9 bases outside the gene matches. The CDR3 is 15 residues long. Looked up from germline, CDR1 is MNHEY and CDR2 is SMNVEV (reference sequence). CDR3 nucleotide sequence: TGTGCCAGCAGCTTAACCGGGACAGGGAACTACGAGCAGTACTTC. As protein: CASSLTGTGNYEQYF.

The CDR3 DNA sequence: TGCGCCAGCAGTGAGTCCCCACTCAATGAGCAGTTCTTC. Translating it yields CASSESPLNEQFF. The chain recombines TRBV10-1 with TRBJ2-1; D uncertain. Germline V gives CDR1 WNHNN, CDR2 SYGVQD (reference sequence). Trimming shortened V by 0 bases and J by 6 bases, and 6 bases separated the two germline ends. The CDR3 runs 13 residues.

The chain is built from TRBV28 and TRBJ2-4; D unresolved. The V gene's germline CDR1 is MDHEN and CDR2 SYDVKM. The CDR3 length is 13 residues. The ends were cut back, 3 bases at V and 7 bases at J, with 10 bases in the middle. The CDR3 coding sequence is TGTGCCAGCAGTTTTGTGATAGGGAACATTCAGTACTTC. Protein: CASSFVIGNIQYF.

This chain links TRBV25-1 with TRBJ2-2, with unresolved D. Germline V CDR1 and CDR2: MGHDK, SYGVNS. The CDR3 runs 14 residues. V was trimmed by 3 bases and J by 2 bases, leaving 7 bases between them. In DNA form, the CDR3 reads TGTGCCAGCAGTGAGAACGCCAACACCGGGGAGCTGTTTTTT. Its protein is CASSENANTGELFF.

In nucleotides, the CDR3 is TGTGCCACCAGCATCGACAGGGTCTCAGATACGCAGTATTTT. Its translation: CATSIDRVSDTQYF. The rearrangement joins TRBV15 to TRBJ2-3, with 7 nucleotides matching TRBD1. The CDR3 is 14 residues long. Trimming at V came to 4 bases and at J to 4 bases, leaving 5 bases not matched to a gene. Germline V gene data show CDR1 as LNHNV and CDR2 as YYDKDF (reference sequence).

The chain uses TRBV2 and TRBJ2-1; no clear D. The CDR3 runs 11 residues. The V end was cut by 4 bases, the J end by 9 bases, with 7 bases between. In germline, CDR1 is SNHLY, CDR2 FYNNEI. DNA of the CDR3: TGTGCCAGCAGTGCAGTACCTGAGCAGTTCTTC. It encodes CASSAVPEQFF.

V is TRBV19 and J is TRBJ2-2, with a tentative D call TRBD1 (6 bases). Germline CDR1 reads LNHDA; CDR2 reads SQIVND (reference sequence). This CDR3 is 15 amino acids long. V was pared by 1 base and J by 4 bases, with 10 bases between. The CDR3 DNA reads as TGTGCCAGTAGTATAGCGGGACAACCCACCGGGGAGCTGTTTTTT. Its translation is CASSIAGQPTGELFF.

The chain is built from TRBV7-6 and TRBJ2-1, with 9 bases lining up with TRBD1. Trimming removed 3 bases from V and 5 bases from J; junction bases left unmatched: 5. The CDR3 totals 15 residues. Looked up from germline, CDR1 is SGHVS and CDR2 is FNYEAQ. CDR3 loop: CASSFRDRANNEQFF. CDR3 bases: TGTGCCAGCAGCTTCCGGGACAGGGCGAACAATGAGCAGTTCTTC.

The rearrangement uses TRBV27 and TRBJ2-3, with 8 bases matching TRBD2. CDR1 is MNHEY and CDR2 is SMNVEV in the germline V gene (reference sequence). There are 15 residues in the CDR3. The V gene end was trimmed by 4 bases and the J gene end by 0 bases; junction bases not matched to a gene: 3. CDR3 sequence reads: CASSSQRESTDTQYF. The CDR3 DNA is TGTGCCAGCAGTTCCCAGCGGGAGAGCACAGATACGCAGTATTTT.

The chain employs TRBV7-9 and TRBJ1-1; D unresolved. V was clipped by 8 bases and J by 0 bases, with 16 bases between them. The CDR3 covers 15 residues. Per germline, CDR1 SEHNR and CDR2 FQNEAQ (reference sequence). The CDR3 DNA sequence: TGTGCCAGCCTATTTGACCCCGGGTTGAACACTGAAGCTTTCTTT. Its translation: CASLFDPGLNTEAFF.

The CDR3 nucleotides are TGCGCCAGCAGCGGGGACAGCGTTGATACGCAGTATTTT. Translation: CASSGDSVDTQYF. V usage is TRBV10-2 and J usage is TRBJ2-3; 7 bases fit TRBD1. The CDR3 contains 13 residues. Germline loops: CDR1 WSHSY, CDR2 SAAADI. Trimming removed 6 bases from V and 6 bases from J; junction bases left unmatched: 6.

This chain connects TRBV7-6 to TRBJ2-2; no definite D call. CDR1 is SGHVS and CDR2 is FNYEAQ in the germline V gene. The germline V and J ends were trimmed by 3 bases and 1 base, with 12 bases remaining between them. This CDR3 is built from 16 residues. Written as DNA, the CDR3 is TGTGCCAGCAGCTTCACAATCGGAGAGAACACCGGGGAGCTGTTTTTT. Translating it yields CASSFTIGENTGELFF.

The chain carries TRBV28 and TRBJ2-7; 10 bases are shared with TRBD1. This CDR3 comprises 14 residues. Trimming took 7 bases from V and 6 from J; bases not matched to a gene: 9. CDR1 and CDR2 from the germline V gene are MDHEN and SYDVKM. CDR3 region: CASIGTGEGFEQYF. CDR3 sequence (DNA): TGTGCCAGCATAGGGACAGGGGAAGGGTTCGAGCAGTACTTC.

Here the CDR3 DNA reads TGCGCCAGCAGCTTGGAGGGGGCGAGCACAGATACGCAGTATTTT. It codes for CASSLEGASTDTQYF. The chain combines TRBV5-1 with TRBJ2-3; 7 bases are a match to TRBD1. Trimming took 0 bases from V and 0 from J; bases not matched to a gene: 1. The CDR3 has 15 residues. Germline CDR1 SGHRS, CDR2 YFSETQ.

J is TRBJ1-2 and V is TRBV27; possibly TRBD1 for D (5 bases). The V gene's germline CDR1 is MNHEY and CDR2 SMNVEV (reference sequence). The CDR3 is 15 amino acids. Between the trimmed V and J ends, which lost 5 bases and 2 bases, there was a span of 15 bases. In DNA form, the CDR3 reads TGTGCCAGCAGTCCCGGGACGGGTCGAAACTATGGCTACACCTTC. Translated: CASSPGTGRNYGYTF.

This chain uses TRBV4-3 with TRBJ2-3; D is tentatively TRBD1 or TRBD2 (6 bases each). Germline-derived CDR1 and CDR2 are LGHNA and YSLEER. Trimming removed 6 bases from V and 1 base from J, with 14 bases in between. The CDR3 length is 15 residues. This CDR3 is CASSIGGRRTDTQYF. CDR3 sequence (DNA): TGCGCCAGCAGTATCGGGGGCCGACGCACAGATACGCAGTATTTT.

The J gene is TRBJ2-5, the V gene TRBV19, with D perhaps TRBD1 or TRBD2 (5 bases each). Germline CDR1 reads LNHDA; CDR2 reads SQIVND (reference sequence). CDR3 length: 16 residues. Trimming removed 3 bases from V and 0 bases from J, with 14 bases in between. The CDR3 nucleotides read TGTGCCAGTAGTATGGCCGGGACCCCGTACCAAGAGACCCAGTACTTC. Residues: CASSMAGTPYQETQYF.

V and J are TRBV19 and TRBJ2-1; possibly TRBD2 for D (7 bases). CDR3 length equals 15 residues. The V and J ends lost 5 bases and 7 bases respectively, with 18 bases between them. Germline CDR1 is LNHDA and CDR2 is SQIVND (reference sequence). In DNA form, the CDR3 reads TGTGCCAGTAGTTCCCATAGGGGGGGTGAAAATGAGCAGTTCTTC. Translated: CASSSHRGGENEQFF.

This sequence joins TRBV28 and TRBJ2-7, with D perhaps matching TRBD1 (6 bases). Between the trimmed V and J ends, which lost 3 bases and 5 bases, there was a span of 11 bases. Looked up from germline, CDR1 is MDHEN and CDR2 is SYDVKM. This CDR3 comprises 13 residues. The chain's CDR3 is CASSFVTGNEQYF. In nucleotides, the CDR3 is TGTGCCAGCAGTTTCGTAACAGGGAACGAGCAGTACTTC.

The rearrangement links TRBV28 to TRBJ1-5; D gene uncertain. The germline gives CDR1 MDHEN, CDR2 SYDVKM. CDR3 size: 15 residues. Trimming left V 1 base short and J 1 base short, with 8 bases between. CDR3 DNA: TGTGCCAGCAGTTTATATCCGGGGAGCAATCAGCCCCAGCATTTT. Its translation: CASSLYPGSNQPQHF. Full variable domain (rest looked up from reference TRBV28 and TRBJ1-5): DVKVTQSSRYLVKRTGEKVFLECVQDMDHENMFWYRQDPGLGLRLIYFSYDVKMKEKGDIPEGYSVSREKKERFSLILESASTNQTSMYLCASSLYPGSNQPQHFGDGTRLSIL.

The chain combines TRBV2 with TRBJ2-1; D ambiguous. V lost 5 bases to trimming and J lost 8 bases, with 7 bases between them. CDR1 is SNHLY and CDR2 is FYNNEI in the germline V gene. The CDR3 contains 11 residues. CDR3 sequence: CASSRMYEQFF. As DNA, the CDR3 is TGTGCCAGCAGTAGGATGTATGAGCAGTTCTTC.

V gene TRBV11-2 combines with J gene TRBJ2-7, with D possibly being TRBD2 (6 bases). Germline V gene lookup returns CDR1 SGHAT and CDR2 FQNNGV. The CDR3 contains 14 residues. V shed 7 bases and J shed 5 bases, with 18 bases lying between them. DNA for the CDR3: TGTGCCAGCACCCCGGGACTCAATACTAACGAGCAGTACTTC. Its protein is CASTPGLNTNEQYF.